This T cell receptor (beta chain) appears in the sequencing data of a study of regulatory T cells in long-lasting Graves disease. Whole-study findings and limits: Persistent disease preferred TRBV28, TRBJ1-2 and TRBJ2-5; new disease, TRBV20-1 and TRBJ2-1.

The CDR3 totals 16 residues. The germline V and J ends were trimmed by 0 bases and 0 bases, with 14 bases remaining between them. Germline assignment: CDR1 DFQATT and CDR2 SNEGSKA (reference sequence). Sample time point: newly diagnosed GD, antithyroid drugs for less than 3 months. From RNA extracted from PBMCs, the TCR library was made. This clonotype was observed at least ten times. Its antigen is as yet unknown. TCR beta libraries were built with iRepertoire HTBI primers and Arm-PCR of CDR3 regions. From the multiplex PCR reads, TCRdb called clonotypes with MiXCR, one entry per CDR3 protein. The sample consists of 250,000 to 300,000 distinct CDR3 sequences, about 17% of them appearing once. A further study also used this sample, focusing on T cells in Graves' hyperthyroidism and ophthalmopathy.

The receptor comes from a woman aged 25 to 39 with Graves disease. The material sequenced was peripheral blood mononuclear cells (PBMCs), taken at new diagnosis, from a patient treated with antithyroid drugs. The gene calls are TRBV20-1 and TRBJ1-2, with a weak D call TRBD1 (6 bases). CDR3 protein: CSAREGWTETNYGYTF. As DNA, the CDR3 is TGCAGTGCTAGAGAAGGTTGGACAGAGACTAACTATGGCTACACCTTC.